Reported below is one T cell receptor beta chain. This record belongs to a study of shared T cell receptors in the human thymus. Using immunoSEQ multiplex PCR, the repertoire was profiled, and TCRdb retains in-frame clones only, with some absent. The sample shows about 610,000 clones, 85% to 90% of them seen only once. These data were likewise used in another study, on human thymus T cells.

The clonotype was recovered from a boy under two years old with a congenital heart defect. Sequencing was performed on thymocytes.

CDR3 in amino acids: CASSPPPGRGSYEQYF. The CDR3 DNA sequence: TGTGCCAGCAGCCCCCCACCTGGGCGGGGATCATACGAGCAGTACTTC. The rearrangement uses TRBV7-6 and TRBJ2-7; perhaps TRBD2 as D (6 bases). The V gene lost 5 bases and the J gene lost 4 bases, with 21 bases spanning the gap. Germline lookup yields CDR1 SGHVS and CDR2 FNYEAQ. The CDR3 totals 16 residues.